This T cell receptor beta chain was identified during a study of radiation and T cells in renal cell carcinoma. The table came from immunoSEQ multiplex PCR; TCRdb's copy has only in-frame clones and leaves some out. The sample lists 15,000 or so clones, 58% seen once, with more than 9% in the top ten. This clone came up a few times. This sample's treatment: treatment-naive control, cytoreductive nephrectomy. The germline V and J ends were trimmed by 0 bases and 2 bases, with 11 bases remaining between them. The length of the CDR3 is 16 residues. In germline, CDR1 is MNHEY, CDR2 SMNVEV (reference sequence).

V and J are TRBV27 and TRBJ1-3; no definite D call. The clonotype comes from a man aged 40-55 years with renal cell carcinoma. Sequences were derived from tumor tissue, sampled from a patient whose treatment was nephrectomy without radiotherapy. CDR3 in DNA: TGTGCCAGCAGTTTATCTGACGGAGGAGCTGGAAACACCATATATTTT. It encodes CASSLSDGGAGNTIYF.